This T cell receptor beta chain emerged from a study of CD8+ T cells in alopecia areata. Study details: Patients received oral tofacitinib, 5 to 10 mg twice daily, for moderate-to-severe alopecia areata.

Once RNA had been extracted, it was reverse transcribed into cDNA to act as the sequencing template. The method was immunoSEQ multiplex PCR; TCRdb's version includes in-frame clones alone and lacks a portion of them. Of about 280,000 clones listed, about three fifths are singletons. Trimming removed 0 bases from V and 3 bases from J, with 10 bases in between. CDR3 length: 15 residues. Germline CDR1 is LNHNV and CDR2 is YYDKDF (reference sequence). Treatment here: oral pan-JAK inhibitor, 5-10 mg twice daily. It was from alopecia areata patients that lesional scalp punch biopsies and peripheral blood were collected. Study-wide points: Persistence of many expanded lesional clones was seen in scalp and blood during tofacitinib.

About this clone: Its antigen is unknown.

The clonotype comes from a human donor with alopecia areata. The sequencing used CD4+ T cells sorted from blood, collected at week 24, from a patient treated with tofacitinib. The chain uses TRBV15 and TRBJ2-3, with D maybe TRBD1 (5 bases). The DNA for the CDR3 is TGTGCCACCAGCAGAGATTACCAGGGAACAGATACGCAGTATTTT. Translating gives CATSRDYQGTDTQYF.